This TCR beta chain was sequenced for a study of cytomegalovirus exposure and HLA in healthy donors. The study's findings and limits: Versus the roughly 670-donor mean, an Asian-associated ancestry cluster reportedly showed fewer N-insertions in a later analysis.

In the PCR, 60 Vbeta and 13 Jbeta primers were used. Only in-frame clones appear in the TCRdb table, and some are missing; sequencing was by immunoSEQ multiplex PCR. The sample has some 150,000 clones, 65% to 80% seen once. CDR1 is MNHEY, CDR2 SVGAGI, per germline. The CDR3 loop spans 10 amino acids. Deletions cut 5 bases from V and 8 bases from J, with 6 bases between. This clone came up a few times. Its matching antigen is unknown. The genes are TRBV6-5 and TRBJ1-2; no definite D call. Material for sequencing was PBMCs. This TCR derives from a man aged 35-49 years in good health and CMV-seronegative. Here the CDR3 DNA reads TGTGCCAGCAGTCCCATCGGCTACACCTTC. As protein: CASSPIGYTF.